The entry below describes one T cell receptor beta chain. Its antigen has not been determined. Qualities for individual bases were not recorded, and no much larger clone is one base off. The cohort consisted of hundreds of healthy bone marrow donors. Cohort members were all nominally healthy when sampled, although unrecorded immune exposures were likely present. The donor tested CMV seronegative and was one of the 352 seronegative cohort members. A peripheral blood sample was provided by each donor, and peripheral blood mononuclear cells were used for TCR beta sequencing. Genomic DNA extraction from the blood cell samples was performed with the Qiagen DNeasy Blood Extraction Kit. Receptor amplification or capture employed the immunoSEQ multiplex PCR assay. For the multiplex PCR, a mixture combining 60 forward primers for TCR Vbeta segments and 13 reverse primers for TCR Jbeta segments was used. The CDR3 region of rearranged TCR beta genes was amplified from genomic DNA by a multiplex PCR assay. The Illumina HiSeq System was used to sequence the amplified TCR beta libraries as 87-base-pair reads. The paper's data handling went like this. In a later analysis, roughly 80 million unique TCR beta chains were counted across the roughly 670 repertoires, and roughly 11 million of these chains were shared by at least two donors. Raw reads were error-corrected and collapsed into unique sequences by a nearest-neighbor algorithm in which closely related sequences were merged to remove PCR and sequencing errors. CDR3 sequences were aligned to IMGT reference sequences to assign V, D and J gene segments. For a sequence to be retained, a match of at least six nucleotides to both a V gene segment and a J gene segment was required. Rearrangements were classified as productive when the CDR3 lacked stop codons and remained in frame with V and J, and all other rearrangements were classified as non-productive. CDR3 was defined according to IMGT convention as the region running from the second conserved V-encoded cysteine to the conserved J-encoded phenylalanine. The earlier analysis of approximately 590 of the donors excluded any sequence lacking an unambiguous match to a single V gene segment. An earlier analysis of several hundred of the donors called V segments functional above 56.7% productive rearrangements and segregating when the between-donor standard deviation exceeded 5%. A statistical classification framework was built to diagnose cytomegalovirus status from the catalog of TCR beta chain sequences. In a later analysis, V and J genes were assigned by comparing TCR nucleotide sequences against IMGT/GENE-DB human TR gene sequences. Using the TCRdist pipeline, a later analysis assigned CDR3 sequences along with most-parsimonious VDJ recombination scenarios. A later analysis defined each TCR beta chain by its CDR3 amino acid sequence plus V-gene family, and excluded reads lacking a unique V-gene family. In a later analysis, nearly 600 highly shared, low-generation-probability nucleotide sequences were removed to address suspected cross-contamination and a sequencing artifact. In a later analysis, a clonal expansion index was calculated for each public chain from normalized within-repertoire ranks of inferred template counts. In a later analysis, generation probabilities were computed with a VDJ recombination model fitted to out-of-frame rearrangements, and the resulting probabilities were checked against IGoR. Hypergeometric tests were used in a later analysis to score TCR-TCR, TCR-HLA and TCR-CMV co-occurrence, with a repertoire-size bias correction applied to the TCR pairs. In a later analysis, false discovery rates were estimated by permuting HLA or CMV assignments 20 times. A later analysis grouped co-occurring TCRs with DBSCAN, adding TCRdist sequence similarity when clustering within HLA-allele-positive subsets. Repertoires with fewer than 30,000 or more than 120,000 public chains were left out of co-occurrence clustering, as were five repertoires with anomalous nucleotide sharing. TCRdb's version of the immuneACCESS table is confined to in-frame rearrangements and falls short of the full clone set. An unresolved V gene accounts for under half of the shortfall where checked; the remainder is of unknown origin. D and trimming come from the DNA, and the V and J calls and clone size come from that table. The sample table holds about 160,000 clones, of which around four fifths were seen once. The ten largest clones take up about 1.3% of the sample.

The sample comes from a study of cytomegalovirus exposure and HLA in healthy donors (dated by TCRdb to 2016 to 2017). Turning to the overall study: An earlier analysis of approximately 640 of the donors reported 250 to 300 Gb of sequence data and 117 million unique TCR beta sequences from 150 million to 200 million T cells. Using immunosequencing, the study profiled T cell repertoires from about 650 subjects and related those repertoires to cytomegalovirus serostatus. Because of strong linkage in the cohort, four to six DR-DQ haplotypes were treated as single units for association and clustering. A separate validation cohort of 100 to 150 different subjects was used in addition to the roughly 620-subject first cohort. Both class I and class II loci were covered by HLA typing, at four-digit resolution. In a later analysis, previously published TCR beta repertoires from 600 to 850 donors were re-analyzed and high-resolution HLA genotyping was added so that TCR occurrence patterns could be studied. All discovery cohort repertoires had been generated using a single sequencing platform. Among 300 to 500 genotyped donors of the cohort, an average of approximately 220,000 unique TCR beta nucleotide sequences was sequenced per donor, of which about 19% were non-productive. In the later analysis, no new phenotypic data were used to find candidate immune exposures; instead, reliance was placed on TCR beta sequences and their occurrence across donors. Of the approximately 400 genotyped donors, around 81% fell in the genetic ancestry cluster associated with self-reported Caucasian donors. The number of donors typed differed by locus, with about 629-630 for A, B, C, DRB1 and DQB1, roughly 550 for DQA1, over 600 for DPA1, and 450 to 480 for DPB1. To predict cytomegalovirus infection status, the study brought together high-throughput TCR immunosequencing, statistical association of individual TCRs with disease status, and machine learning. Roughly 300 gigabases of sequencing data and some 85 million unique TCR sequences were included in an early release covering about 700 HLA-typed donors. The aim of the study was to test whether cataloging public T cell receptors could identify signatures of past pathogen exposure. Donor age, sex, ethnicity and CMV serostatus were compiled alongside the repertoire data. A later genetic analysis used genome-wide SNP genotypes for about three fifths of the 666 donors, treating that subset as a discovery cohort. An earlier analysis of 587 of the donors used high-throughput TCR beta sequencing to judge whether each TCR beta V gene segment behaved as functional or pseudogenic. Results the study describes overall, beyond this receptor: A further reported finding was that TCR beta sequences accurately predicted the HLA-A and HLA-B alleles for most subjects in the first cohort. In a later analysis, several top co-occurrence clusters were reported to appear linked to parvovirus B19, influenza, CMV and Epstein-Barr virus. Because the 87-base-pair reads could not distinguish some IMGT-functional V segments, including TRBV6-2 and TRBV6-3, those segments were excluded. Three of the identified cytomegalovirus-associated TCR beta chains were confirmed in vitro to be specific for cytomegalovirus antigens. Only TCR beta chains were sequenced in this cohort, and the absence of alpha or paired-chain data limited detectable features. In an earlier analysis of roughly 560 of the donors, most TCR beta V segments were observed in productive rearrangements about 87% or about 30% of the time, broadly matching IMGT annotations. The study gave a list of under 200 TCR beta chains associated with cytomegalovirus. A later analysis associated about 17,000 TCR beta sequences with specific HLA alleles at a false discovery rate of 0.05. The authors suggested that the approach could potentially be generalized to other disease states and immunological phenotypes. Roughly uniform sequencing depth across donors was assumed in presence/absence analyses, although this assumption may not hold. According to a later analysis, most CMV-associated TCR beta chains appeared to be HLA-restricted, and the HLA associations seemed to be driven largely by CMV exposure. Assigning TCR associations to individual alleles was difficult when HLA alleles, especially DR and DQ, strongly co-occurred. Because counts were too low, seventeen rarely observed V segments, including chromosome 9 orphons, were excluded from the earlier analysis of roughly 580 of the donors. According to a later analysis, TCR association rates differed among HLA loci, with DRB1 alleles showing the most associated TCRs and HLA-C alleles showing the fewest. A later analysis found that HLA-associated TCR beta chains were more clonally expanded and had lower generation probabilities than equally common non-associated chains. Immune exposure information for the cohort was limited to CMV serostatus. Because some donors lacked HLA typing at each locus, the association tests relied only on the typed subset. A group of highly shared sequence variants was considered likely to be a technical artifact of the sequencing pipeline. Correlated functional status among segregating V segments might reflect linkage disequilibrium, but an unknown experimental factor could not be ruled out. Across donors, most TCR sequences were observed very rarely, whereas some public TCRs were present in many individuals. According to a later genetic analysis, donors in an Asian-associated ancestry cluster had fewer N-insertions in productive TCRs than the approximately 650-donor mean. The classifier was reported to diagnose cytomegalovirus status with high specificity and sensitivity in both the original and validation cohorts. V-gene and J-gene trimming of TCR beta chains was associated with a missense DCLRE1C variant in a later genetic analysis, and the association was replicated in an independent cohort.

Germline trimming amounts to 2 bases on V and 3 bases on J, with 4 as the count of junction bases outside the gene matches. The CDR3 starts with the cysteine, ends with the phenylalanine, and has 16 residues. Just CDR3 DNA is preserved here, 48 bases in frame from base 1. Reading the germline V gene gives CDR1 SGHTA and CDR2 FQGNSA. The origin of this receptor is a man aged 30 to 45 in good health and CMV-seronegative. Sequencing was carried out using PBMCs. The chain is made from TRBV7-2 and TRBJ1-5; TRBD1 lines up with 10 middle nucleotides. The CDR3 here reads CASSLSGTGDNQPQHF. The sequence in DNA is TGTGCCAGCAGCTTATCCGGGACAGGGGACAATCAGCCCCAGCATTTT. With all but the CDR3 taken from the reference TRBV7-2 and TRBJ1-5 genes, the full variable domain is: GAGVSQSPSNKVTEKGKDVELRCDPISGHTALYWYRQSLGQGLEFLIYFQGNSAPDKSGLPSDRFSAERTGGSVSTLTIQRTQQEDSAVYLCASSLSGTGDNQPQHFGDGTRLSIL.